This TCR beta chain derives from a study of T cells after yellow fever vaccination. V shed 7 bases and J 7 bases; nucleotides not matched to a gene: 8. The CDR3 covers 13 residues. Germline CDR1 reads SEHNR; CDR2 reads FQNEAQ (reference sequence). One entry per CDR3 protein results from TCRdb running MiXCR on the 5' RACE reads. The profile shows 310,000 or so distinct CDR3 sequences, around 6.8% of them singletons. Sequencing was performed on PBMCs, taken more than 35 days after the first yellow fever vaccination. The receptor was isolated from a man aged 18 to 29 who received the YFV17D yellow fever vaccine. The V gene is TRBV7-9, the J gene TRBJ1-1, with 8 positions matching TRBD1. The CDR3 DNA is TGTGCCAGCACCGCGACAGGGGACGGTGAAGCTTTCTTT. This translates into CASTATGDGEAFF.